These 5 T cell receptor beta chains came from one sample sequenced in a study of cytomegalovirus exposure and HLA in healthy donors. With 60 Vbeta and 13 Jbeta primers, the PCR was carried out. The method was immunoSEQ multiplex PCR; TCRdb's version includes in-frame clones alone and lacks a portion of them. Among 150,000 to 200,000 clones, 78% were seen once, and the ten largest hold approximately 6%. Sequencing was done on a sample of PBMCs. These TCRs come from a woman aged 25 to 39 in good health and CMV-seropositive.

CDR3 loop: CASSRGTGTGPQHF. The CDR3 bases are TGTGCCAGCAGCCGTGGGACAGGGACTGGGCCCCAGCATTTT. The V gene is TRBV7-2, the J gene TRBJ1-5; 9 bases align to TRBD1. This CDR3 contains 14 residues. Germline CDR1 and CDR2: SGHTA and FQGNSA. Trimming cost V 5 bases and J 9 bases; bases outside gene matches: 8.

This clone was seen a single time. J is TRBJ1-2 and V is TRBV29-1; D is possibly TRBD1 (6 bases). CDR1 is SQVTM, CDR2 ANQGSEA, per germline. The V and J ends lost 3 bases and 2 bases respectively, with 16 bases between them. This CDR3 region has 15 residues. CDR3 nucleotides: TGCAGCGTTGAGGGGGCCGAACACCTAAACTATGGCTACACCTTC. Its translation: CSVEGAEHLNYGYTF.

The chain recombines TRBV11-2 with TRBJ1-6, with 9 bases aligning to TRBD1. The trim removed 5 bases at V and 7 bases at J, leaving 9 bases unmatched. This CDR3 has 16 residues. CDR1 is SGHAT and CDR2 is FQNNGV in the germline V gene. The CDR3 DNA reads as TGTGCCAGCAGCATAGTAAGGGGACAGGGAAATTCACCCCTCCACTTT. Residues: CASSIVRGQGNSPLHF.

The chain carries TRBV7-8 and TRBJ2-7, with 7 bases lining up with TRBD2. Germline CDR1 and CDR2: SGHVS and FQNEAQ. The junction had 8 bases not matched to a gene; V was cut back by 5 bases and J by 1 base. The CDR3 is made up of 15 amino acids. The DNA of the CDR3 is TGTGCCAGCAGCATGGCGGGAGCGGGGTCCTACGAGCAGTACTTC. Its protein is CASSMAGAGSYEQYF.

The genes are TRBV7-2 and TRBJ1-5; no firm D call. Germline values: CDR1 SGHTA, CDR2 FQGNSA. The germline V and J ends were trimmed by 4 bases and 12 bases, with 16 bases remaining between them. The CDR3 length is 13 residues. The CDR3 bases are TGTGCCAGCAGCTCGATCCCTCGATTCGGCCAGCATTTT. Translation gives CASSSIPRFGQHF.